This TCR beta chain appears in the sequencing data of a study of memory CD4+ T cells and cytomegalovirus serostatus (dated by TCRdb to between 2018 and 2021). About the investigation overall: The 33 healthy Belgian adults in the cohort included 9 who were CMV seropositive and around 25 who were CMV seronegative. The study sequenced CD4+ memory TCRbeta repertoires of a Belgian cohort with known cytomegalovirus serostatus to replicate a published TCR-based CMV serostatus classifier. The study at large found these results: Results were interpreted as suggesting that the CMV-associated TCR signature is largely present in the CD4+ memory repertoire. The original-framework classifier achieved a median bootstrapped AUC of almost 0.97 with a 95% CI of 0.76-1.00 on the Belgian cohort. Among the 150 to 200 previously reported CMV-associated TCRbeta sequences, 67 showed up in the CD4+ memory repertoires, with each one found in between one and five individuals. For predicting CMV serostatus, the median bootstrapped AUC was about 0.95 using the original framework and around 0.9 using a US-trained random forest. Only CD4+CD45RO+ memory cells were sequenced, in contrast to the original study, which included naive and memory CD4+ and CD8+ populations.

Regarding this clone: Its antigen is not yet known. There are no base qualities to consult, and no much larger clone falls within one base.

Genomic DNA was extracted from sorted cells with the Quick-DNA Microprep Kit. Amplification of TCRbeta DNA was done with the immunoSEQ hsTCRbeta kit, following the protocol from the manufacturer. An Illumina MiSeq instrument was used to sequence the TCRbeta libraries. On the study's bioinformatics: Removing out-of-frame sequences left 2,204,828 distinct TCRbeta sequences, an average of roughly 67,000 per individual. Each individual was scored according to the count of 160 or so previously reported CMV-associated TCRbeta sequences and the total productive distinct TCRbeta count. A beta-binomial model was reimplemented in Python, and random forests from scikit-learn, run with default parameters, were trained on data from the US cohort. Classifier performance on the Belgian cohort was reported as the median AUC with percentile confidence intervals calculated over 10,000 bootstrap iterations. The source is immuneACCESS, and TCRdb retained only in-frame sequences with V and J called. Part of the clones is not carried over; for the studies checked, unresolved V genes explain less than half of this, and the remainder is unexplained. D and trimming were read from the DNA, whereas the V and J calls and clone size are those reported in that table. The table for this sample lists 50,000 to 65,000 clones; about 73% of them were counted only once. Over 2% of the sample is taken by the ten largest.

From cysteine to phenylalanine, the CDR3 is 15 amino acids long. Kept here is only the CDR3 DNA, which spans 45 bases and is read in frame from base 1. The germline V gene sets CDR1 to MGHRA and CDR2 to YSYEKL. The germline ends are 19 bases apart after V is trimmed by 3 bases and J by 11 bases. A FACSAria II was used to sort memory CD4+ T cells, defined as single viable CD3+CD4+CD8-CD45RO+ cells. CMV serostatus was assessed using a Roche Elecsys assay, by which serum IgG against CMV pp150, pp28, p38 and p52 was detected. Following thawing, total CD4+ T cells were enriched through positive selection using CD4 magnetic microbeads. The samples came from a different study that was designed specifically to examine the CD4+ T cell memory repertoire. Peripheral blood mononuclear cells were isolated and cryopreserved according to standard operating procedures, and serum was kept at -80 degrees C. The staining used CD3-PerCP (BW264/56), CD4-APC (RPA-T4), CD45RO-PE (UCHT1) and CD8-Pacific Orange (3B5) antibodies, and Sytox blue was used to exclude non-viable cells.

This clonotype was sampled from an adult in good health and CMV-seropositive. Input material: memory CD4+ T cells from blood. The chain is made from TRBV4-1 and TRBJ1-4; no D gene can be assigned with confidence. For the CDR3, the sequence is CASSQLAVQGGKLFF. The nucleotide sequence reads as follows: TGCGCCAGCAGCCAGTTAGCGGTCCAAGGTGGGAAACTGTTTTTT.